The source of this T cell receptor (beta chain) is a study of T cells in localized non-small cell lung cancer. Whole-study findings and limits: Peak T cell clonality was found in uninvolved adjacent lung, exceeding tumor. Across samples, adjacent lung featured a median 57 of the top 100 tumor clones.

A remark on this clone: What it binds is unknown.

Trimming removed 8 bases from V and 0 bases from J; junction bases left unmatched: 7. This CDR3 contains 15 residues. The germline V gene encodes CDR1 SEHNR and CDR2 FQNEAQ (reference sequence). Produced via immunoSEQ multiplex PCR; TCRdb's table is partial and in-frame only. The sample includes about 78,000 clones, roughly 86% seen only once; the top ten take 2.8%. The clonotype was recovered from a man aged 35 to 70 with stage I lung adenocarcinoma. The sequenced sample was peripheral blood, obtained before any cancer treatment. V gene TRBV7-9 combines with J gene TRBJ1-3; 7 positions match TRBD1. The CDR3 spells CASARTGTSGNTIYF. As DNA, the CDR3 is TGTGCCAGCGCCCGGACAGGCACCTCTGGAAACACCATATATTTT. Filled out from reference TRBV7-9 and TRBJ1-3, the complete variable domain reads DTGVSQNPRHKITKRGQNVTFRCDPISEHNRLYWYRQTLGQGPEFLTYFQNEAQLEKSRLLSDRFSAERPKGSFSTLEIQRTEQGDSAMYLCASARTGTSGNTIYFGEGSWLTVV.